The rows below give T cell receptor beta chains drawn from one sample of a study of cytomegalovirus exposure and HLA in healthy donors. TCRdb keeps only in-frame clones here, not all; method: immunoSEQ multiplex PCR. The profile covers around 120,000 clones, with around 86% appearing a single time and around 0.67% taken by the ten largest. The sample taken for sequencing was PBMCs. The receptors derive from a man aged 18-30 years in good health and CMV-seronegative. CDR3s include the opening cysteine and the closing phenylalanine or tryptophan. D genes are given only for firm matches.

J gene,D gene,V gene,CDR3 protein
TRBJ2-6,.,TRBV5-1,CASRGGPGANVLTF
TRBJ1-6,.,TRBV4-1,CASSQEGDSYNSPLHF
TRBJ1-2,.,TRBV10-3,CAISDQQEPRKDGYTF
TRBJ2-5,.,TRBV7-9,CASSQRAGLARETQYF
TRBJ1-1,.,TRBV19,CASSTRLTEAFF
TRBJ1-5,TRBD1,TRBV6-5,CASNPGQLYNQPQHF
TRBJ1-1,.,TRBV30,CAWSLDTITEAFF
TRBJ1-1,.,TRBV6-5,CASSFAVNTEAFF
TRBJ1-1,TRBD1,TRBV6-6,CASSYPPGQGTEAFF
TRBJ1-1,TRBD1,TRBV19,CASSSTSRDRAFEAFF
TRBJ1-1,.,TRBV12-5,CASGFPGTEAFF
TRBJ2-2,.,TRBV4-3,CASSQDLRQELFF
TRBJ1-5,.,TRBV7-2,CASSLGGPYSNQPQHF
TRBJ1-2,TRBD1,TRBV11-3,CASSYGQAGYGYTF
TRBJ2-2,.,TRBV18,CASSPKTTNTGELFF
TRBJ2-3,.,TRBV7-9,CASSFRVADTQYF
TRBJ2-7,.,TRBV4-3,CASSQEGRVSFYEQYF
TRBJ1-5,.,TRBV5-6,CASSLAGWYGQPQHF
TRBJ1-1,.,TRBV28,CASTVNTEAFF
TRBJ2-3,.,TRBV5-4,CASSLRERTDTQYF
TRBJ1-1,TRBD1,TRBV19,CASSITSRTGSTAFF
TRBJ1-6,TRBD1,TRBV6-5,CASSLGGRESPLHF
TRBJ2-3,.,TRBV29-1,CSVPSGADTQYF
TRBJ1-6,.,TRBV9,CASSEAGDNSPLHF
TRBJ2-3,.,TRBV7-8,CASSPGALSPGTQYF
TRBJ1-1,.,TRBV20-1,CRTTGNTEAFF